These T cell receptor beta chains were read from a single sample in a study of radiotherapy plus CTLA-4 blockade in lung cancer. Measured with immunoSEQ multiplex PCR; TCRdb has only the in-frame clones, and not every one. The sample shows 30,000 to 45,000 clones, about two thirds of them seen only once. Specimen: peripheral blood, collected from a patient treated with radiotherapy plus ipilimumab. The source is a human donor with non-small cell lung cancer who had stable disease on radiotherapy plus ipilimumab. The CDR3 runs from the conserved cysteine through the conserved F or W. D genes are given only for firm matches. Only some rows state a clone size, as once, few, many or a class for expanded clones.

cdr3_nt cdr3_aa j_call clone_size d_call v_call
TGTGCCAGCAGTGAGGGGGGGACAGGGGCATGGTACACTGAAGCTTTCTTT CASSEGGTGAWYTEAFF TRBJ1-1 . TRBD1 TRBV2
TGTGCCAGCGGCACAGGGTTAGGTCCCGGGGAGCTGTTTTTT CASGTGLGPGELFF TRBJ2-2 . . TRBV2
TGCAGCGTTGAAGAGCGAGGGGAGACCCAGTACTTC CSVEERGETQYF TRBJ2-5 . . TRBV29-1
TGTGCCAGCAGGGAGGGATCGAACTCCTACGAGCAGTACTTC CASREGSNSYEQYF TRBJ2-7 . . TRBV2
TGTGCCAGTAGTATGCAACTAGCGGGGAGCTCCTACGAGCAGTACTTC CASSMQLAGSSYEQYF TRBJ2-7 . TRBD2 TRBV19
TGTGCCAGCAGTTACTCTCCCGGACAGTACACCTTC CASSYSPGQYTF TRBJ1-2 once . TRBV6-6
TGTGCCAGCAGCCAATGGGACAGCTGGAATTCACCCCTCCACTTT CASSQWDSWNSPLHF TRBJ1-6 . TRBD1 TRBV14
TGCGCCAGCAGCAAATACGGGGGACAGGGGAACAATGAGCAGTTCTTC CASSKYGGQGNNEQFF TRBJ2-1 . TRBD1 TRBV5-1
TGTGCCAGCAGCCGAACGGGAGTTCAAGAGACCCAGTACTTC CASSRTGVQETQYF TRBJ2-5 . . TRBV5-4
TGTACCATAAGCGGGGGGGAATTACCCTACGAGCAGTACTTC CTISGGELPYEQYF TRBJ2-7 few TRBD2 TRBV28
TGTGCCAGCGCCTGGACCGGCCGAGGGGAGCAGTACTTC CASAWTGRGEQYF TRBJ2-7 few . TRBV6-6
TGTGCCAGCAGTGAATCGTCCACGGGTGGCTACACCTTC CASSESSTGGYTF TRBJ1-2 . . TRBV2
TGTGCCAGCAGCTTAGTTAGTTCGGCAGATACGCAGTATTTT CASSLVSSADTQYF TRBJ2-3 few . TRBV7-3
TGTGCCAGCAGCGTAGTGGGGAGCGGGGTGTCCTACAATGAGCAGTTCTTC CASSVVGSGVSYNEQFF TRBJ2-1 . TRBD2 TRBV9
TGCAGCGTGGAAGGCCAGCGGGGGGCAGATACGCAGTATTTT CSVEGQRGADTQYF TRBJ2-3 . TRBD2 TRBV29-1
TGTGCCAGCAGTGAAGGGAGGGGGCATATTTCACCCCTCCACTTT CASSEGRGHISPLHF TRBJ1-6 . TRBD1 TRBV2
TGTGCCAGCAGCGCTAGCGGGGGGGCTCTGGAGACCCAGTACTTC CASSASGGALETQYF TRBJ2-5 once TRBD2 TRBV9